This T cell receptor beta chain was captured in a study of blood T cell repertoires in COVID-19. Overall study context: The United States, Italy and Spain provided the acute and convalescent COVID-19 samples. T cells, B-cell-depleted T cells, or PBMCs supplied cDNA or gDNA.

There are 16 residues in the CDR3. In the study's own analysis: Reference gene primers were amplified, and this amplification served to estimate nucleated cell counts. Profiled with immunoSEQ multiplex PCR; TCRdb holds only in-frame clones, not every one. From that table come the V and J calls and clone size; the DNA was used to work out D and trimming. The repertoire consists of approximately 220,000 clones, with approximately 86% occurring once and the leading ten covering around 3.1%. J is TRBJ2-7 and V is TRBV1; the tabulated D call, TRBD1, remains unverified against the DNA. TRBV1 counts as a pseudogene. Sequencing was performed on peripheral blood. The TCR was taken from a man between 60 and 70 years old with acute or convalescent COVID-19. Here the CDR3 DNA reads TGCACCAGCAGCCGGGCGCGGGACAGGGGTCCCTACGAGCAGTACTTC. Residues: CTSSRARDRGPYEQYF.